The 6 T cell receptor beta chains listed next were all sequenced from one sample in a study of cytomegalovirus exposure and HLA in healthy donors. Primers included in the PCR were 60 Vbeta and 13 Jbeta primers. Sequencing was performed with immunoSEQ multiplex PCR; in TCRdb, only in-frame clones are kept and a portion is missing. In the table there are approximately 77,000 clones, roughly 80% of which are singletons. Input material: PBMCs. These receptor sequences come from a man aged 40-49 years in good health and CMV-seronegative.

The genes are TRBV10-3 and TRBJ2-1, with TRBD2 as a possible D gene (6 bases). The CDR3 loop spans 14 amino acids. Germline V gene sequence: CDR1 ENHRY, CDR2 SYGVKD. Trimming left V 4 bases short and J 6 bases short, with 13 bases between. CDR3 amino acids: CAISGEGLGNEQFF. The CDR3 coding sequence is TGTGCCATCAGTGGAGAGGGACTGGGCAATGAGCAGTTCTTC.

This clone was seen only once. The chain carries TRBV5-4 and TRBJ2-1; TRBD2 agrees at 7 bases. Germline values: CDR1 SGHNT, CDR2 YYREEE (reference sequence). This CDR3 contains 13 residues. V lost 0 bases, J lost 9 bases, and 3 bases stayed unmatched. CDR3 residues: CASSLAGTIEQFF. As DNA, the CDR3 is TGTGCCAGCAGCTTGGCCGGGACTATTGAGCAGTTCTTC.

The chain has TRBV5-1 and TRBJ2-2; tentative D call: TRBD1 (6 bases). Trimming shortened V by 1 base and J by 4 bases, and 17 bases separated the two germline ends. This CDR3 spans 17 amino acids. Germline CDR1 reads SGHRS; CDR2 reads YFSETQ. Here the CDR3 DNA reads TGCGCCAGCAGCTTGAAGGGTTCAGGACAGACCACCGGGGAGCTGTTTTTT. This translates into CASSLKGSGQTTGELFF. Full variable domain (missing parts from reference TRBV5-1 and TRBJ2-2): KAGVTQTPRYLIKTRGQQVTLSCSPISGHRSVSWYQQTPGQGLQFLFEYFSETQRNKGNFPGRFSGRQFSNSRSEMNVSTLELGDSALYLCASSLKGSGQTTGELFFGEGSRLTVL.

This clone was seen more than once but under ten times. The V and J genes are TRBV6-1 and TRBJ1-5; 8 bases map to TRBD1. CDR1 and CDR2 (germline): MNHNS, SASEGT. J was trimmed by 4 bases and V by 3 bases; bases with no gene match: 8. This CDR3 spans 16 amino acids. The CDR3 DNA is TGTGCCAGCAGTGACCGGGACAGGAGTAAGAATCAGCCCCAGCATTTT. Translated, it gives CASSDRDRSKNQPQHF.

The rearrangement uses TRBV15 and TRBJ1-3, with 7 bases lining up with TRBD1. CDR1 LNHNV and CDR2 YYDKDF come from the germline V gene (reference sequence). This CDR3 has 17 amino acids. V lost 4 bases to trimming and J lost 1 base; unmatched junction nucleotides: 10. DNA of the CDR3: TGTGCCACCAGCACAATGGGACAGCCCAGGTCTGGAAACACCATATATTTT. It encodes CATSTMGQPRSGNTIYF.

CDR3 residues: CASSTPGTVVQETQYF. The CDR3 DNA sequence: TGCGCCAGCAGCACACCCGGGACAGTCGTCCAAGAGACCCAGTACTTC. This chain connects TRBV5-1 to TRBJ2-5, with 7 bases identical to TRBD1. After removal of 4 bases from V and 1 base from J, the junction contained 10 bases not matched to a gene. The CDR3 totals 16 residues. Germline loops: CDR1 SGHRS, CDR2 YFSETQ.